What follows is one TCR beta chain and its context. This sample is drawn from a study of cytomegalovirus exposure and HLA in healthy donors. The donors were members of the validation cohort, which comprised approximately 120 subjects and was separate from the first cohort of 666 subjects. Germline trimming cut 1 base from V and 7 bases from J; bases unmatched to any gene: 7. The CDR3 runs 16 residues. Germline V gene data show CDR1 as SGHTA and CDR2 as FQGNSA. Profiled with immunoSEQ multiplex PCR; TCRdb holds only in-frame clones, not every one. The sample contains fewer than 200,000 clones, roughly 95% of which appear only once.

The genes are TRBV7-2 and TRBJ2-2, with TRBD2 matching 9 bases. The sequence was collected from a woman between 18 and 30 years old in good health and CMV-seronegative. Material: PBMCs. The chain's CDR3 is CASSLVAGGRVGELFF. CDR3 nucleotide sequence: TGTGCCAGCAGCTTAGTGGCGGGGGGGCGCGTCGGGGAGCTGTTTTTT. The full variable domain, its missing parts supplied by reference TRBV7-2 and TRBJ2-2, is GAGVSQSPSNKVTEKGKDVELRCDPISGHTALYWYRQSLGQGLEFLIYFQGNSAPDKSGLPSDRFSAERTGGSVSTLTIQRTQQEDSAVYLCASSLVAGGRVGELFFGEGSRLTVL.